A single TCR beta chain is shown here with its context. This clone was counted a single time. The antigen it recognizes is unknown. Base quality data are lacking; no much larger clone is found one base away. The sample belongs to a study of T cell responses to AZD1222 COVID-19 vaccine (dated by TCRdb to about 2021). For context, the study as a whole: A total of about 240 trial participants underwent TCR sequencing, of whom some 210 received two doses of AZD1222 and some 25 received two doses of the MenACWY control vaccine. Trial participants were enrolled by age into 18-55, 56-69 and 70-plus year subgroups, with 148, 28 and 57 TCR-sequenced participants respectively. The paper's findings and limits, for the study overall: The 56-69-year group was small, and its depth increase did not reach significance, likely because of low power. Nearly half of unique spike-specific TCRs reportedly recognized epitopes outside regions mutated in the B.1.351 and B.1.1.7 variants. Vaccine-associated CD4 TCRs spanned the whole spike protein, with dominant responses in regions 160-218 and 743-854. No day 14 peak-response samples were available, so repertoires were characterized only after the peak T cell response. After two AZD1222 doses, spike-specific TCR breadth and depth were significantly higher than at day 0 and than in MenACWY recipients. Participants were mostly white British and included more females than males, and it was suggested by the authors that clonal diversity may have been underestimated. Conclusions about previously exposed vaccinees are limited, since just 6 or 7 AZD1222 recipients were seropositive for SARS-CoV-2 at baseline.

For CDR1 and CDR2, the germline V gene lists SQVTM and ANQGSEA. The germline ends are 17 bases apart after V is trimmed by 7 bases and J by 5 bases. The CDR3 goes from the cysteine to the phenylalanine over 13 residues. Of the read, only the CDR3 DNA is kept; its 39 bases are in frame from base 1. In the paper's terms, the time point label means: about 28 days (+/-7) after the second vaccine dose. AZD1222 recipients with second doses at about 4 weeks or about 12 weeks were pooled, because spike-specific TCR depth and breadth did not differ between schedules. Vaccinee samples came from UK trials COV001 and COV002, including a single-blind randomized controlled phase 2/3 trial of AZD1222 (ChAdOx1 nCoV-19) in healthy adults. For TCRbeta chain sequencing, PBMC samples were collected from trial participants at day 0 and at day 28 after the second dose. The CDR3 regions of human TCRbeta chains were analyzed by immunosequencing. The paper's processing steps were these. TCRs in the repertoires were compared against a reference library of SARS-CoV-2-specific TCRs that had been generated with the MIRA antigen-specificity platform. Breadth was defined as the fraction of unique TCRs that were SARS-CoV-2-associated. Depth was defined as the fraction of total T cells that were SARS-CoV-2-associated. Using the MIRA data, each spike-specific TCR was assigned both to the spike region to which the TCR was reactive and to a CD4 or CD8 class. Log10-transformed breadth and depth values were compared by one-way ANOVA with Sidak's multiple comparisons tests. The clones in this table, taken by TCRdb from immuneACCESS, are in-frame only. Not every clone is retained; where verified, under half of the shortfall comes from an unresolved V gene, and the cause of the rest is unknown. That table is the source of V, J and clone size, and D and trimming were worked out from the DNA. The sample table records about 140,000 clones; 85% to 90% of these occur just once. Approximately 5.4% of the sample rests with the top ten.

The sample was peripheral blood, taken 28 days after the second AZD1222 dose. The sequence was obtained from an adult who received the AZD1222 COVID-19 vaccine. The chain is encoded by TRBV29-1 joined to TRBJ2-5; the D match is possibly TRBD1 or TRBD2, with 5 bases aligned in each. The nucleotide sequence is TGCAGCGGCGTCAATACCGGGGCGGAGACCCAGTACTTC. Translated, this gives CSGVNTGAETQYF.